These T cell receptor beta chains were read from a single sample in a study of post-analysis software for immune sequencing data. In TCRdb, the PCR reads were re-called with MiXCR into one record per CDR3 protein. The sample lists roughly 540,000 distinct CDR3 sequences, roughly 34% seen once, with 6% in the top ten. The sample was blood. These receptors originate from a girl aged 2-17 years with multiple sclerosis. Each CDR3 is given with its conserved first and last residue. A D gene is named only where the DNA matches it firmly. Not all rows give a size; the values are once, few, many and, for expanded clones, a class.

TRBJ2-1 few TRBD2 TRBV20-1 CSAPIPLAGGGNEQFF TGCAGTGCTCCTATACCTCTAGCGGGGGGTGGCAATGAGCAGTTCTTC
TRBJ2-6 . TRBD2 TRBV27 CASTSGGAGANVLTF TGTGCCAGCACTAGCGGGGGGGCTGGGGCCAACGTCCTGACTTTC
TRBJ2-7 . TRBD2 TRBV11-2 CASQRTSGYEQYF TGTGCCAGCCAAAGGACTAGCGGATACGAGCAGTACTTC
TRBJ1-1 once . TRBV5-1 CASSPTGQKNTEAFF TGCGCCAGCAGCCCCACGGGTCAAAAGAACACTGAAGCTTTCTTT
TRBJ2-1 few . TRBV5-1 CASTLGGQDEQFF TGCGCCAGCACCCTCGGGGGGCAGGATGAGCAGTTCTTC
TRBJ1-4 . TRBD1 TRBV7-6 CASSLVQGASEKLFF TGTGCCAGCAGCTTAGTACAGGGGGCGAGTGAAAAACTGTTTTTT
TRBJ1-2 . . TRBV5-1 CASSPDRNNYGYTF TGCGCCAGCAGCCCGGACAGAAATAACTATGGCTACACCTTC
TRBJ1-2 . . TRBV20-1 CSAPGTPWGGYTF TGCAGTGCTCCCGGGACTCCCTGGGGGGGCTACACCTTC
TRBJ2-1 . TRBD2 TRBV7-2 CASTRTSGPGNEQFF TGTGCCAGCACCAGGACTAGCGGGCCTGGGAATGAGCAGTTCTTC
TRBJ2-7 . TRBD2 TRBV6-5 CASSYSIMREGYEQYF TGTGCCAGCAGTTACTCGATTATGAGGGAGGGCTACGAGCAGTACTTC
TRBJ2-1 . . TRBV7-2 CASSPPGRGGLNEQFF TGTGCCAGCAGCCCACCAGGGAGGGGGGGCCTCAATGAGCAGTTCTTC
TRBJ2-1 once TRBD1 TRBV9 CASSVLWDSYNEQFF TGTGCCAGCAGCGTACTCTGGGACAGCTACAATGAGCAGTTCTTC
TRBJ1-5 . . TRBV20-1 CSARDLGRYQPQHF TGCAGTGCTAGAGATCTAGGCCGGTATCAGCCCCAGCATTTT
TRBJ1-2 . TRBD1 TRBV3-1 CASSPTGQGNYGYTF TGTGCCAGCAGCCCGACTGGACAGGGAAACTATGGCTACACCTTC
TRBJ2-1 few . TRBV20-1 CSASGTEHEQFF TGCAGTGCTAGTGGTACCGAGCATGAGCAGTTCTTC
TRBJ1-1 once . TRBV4-1 CASSQDPGRPTEAFF TGCGCCAGCAGCCAAGACCCAGGGAGACCAACTGAAGCTTTCTTT
TRBJ1-4 few . TRBV5-1 CASSLGQGIPEKLFF TGCGCCAGCAGCTTGGGGCAGGGGATTCCTGAAAAACTGTTTTTT
TRBJ1-4 . . TRBV27 CASSSRQIHEKLFF TGTGCCAGCAGTTCCCGACAGATACATGAAAAACTGTTTTTT
TRBJ1-1 few TRBD1 TRBV20-1 CSAGQGAQITEAFF TGCAGTGCTGGACAGGGGGCGCAAATTACTGAAGCTTTCTTT
TRBJ2-1 once . TRBV6-6 CASSPRQNNEQFF TGTGCCAGCAGCCCGAGACAGAACAATGAGCAGTTCTTC
TRBJ2-3 . TRBD2 TRBV4-2 CASSQGAVASGATDTQYF TGTGCCAGCAGCCAAGGGGCTGTCGCTAGCGGGGCCACAGATACGCAGTATTTT
TRBJ1-5 . . TRBV10-2 CASGPHGRAQPQHF TGCGCCAGCGGCCCACATGGACGGGCGCAGCCCCAGCATTTT
TRBJ2-1 . . TRBV7-2 CASSLMSEQFF TGTGCCAGCAGCTTAATGTCTGAGCAGTTCTTC
TRBJ2-7 few TRBD1 TRBV20-1 CSARVGRQGFNYEQYF TGCAGTGCTAGAGTGGGGAGACAGGGGTTTAATTACGAGCAGTACTTC
TRBJ1-2 few . TRBV2 CASSESSGGLYGYTF TGTGCCAGCAGTGAAAGTTCTGGGGGGCTCTATGGCTACACCTTC
TRBJ1-2 . . TRBV6-6 CASSYSTSGRSYGYTF TGTGCCAGCAGTTACTCGACCTCGGGGAGGAGCTATGGCTACACCTTC
TRBJ1-5 . TRBD1 TRBV20-1 CSARVQGGYSNQPQHF TGCAGTGCTAGAGTGCAGGGGGGGTATAGCAATCAGCCCCAGCATTTT
TRBJ1-6 . . TRBV5-1 CASSLNNSPPHF TGCGCCAGCAGCTTGAATAATTCACCCCCCCACTTT
TRBJ2-3 few TRBD1 TRBV24-1 CATSPGQGSADTQYF TGTGCCACCAGCCCGGGACAGGGGAGTGCAGATACGCAGTATTTT
TRBJ1-2 . TRBD1 TRBV6-6 CASSHPSGGRYGYTF TGTGCCAGCAGTCACCCCTCAGGGGGCCGCTATGGCTACACCTTC
TRBJ1-2 . . TRBV5-1 CASSLADHGYTF TGCGCCAGCAGCTTAGCTGACCATGGCTACACCTTC
TRBJ2-5 few . TRBV11-2 CASSLRAGFQETQYF TGTGCCAGCAGCTTAAGGGCCGGTTTCCAAGAGACCCAGTACTTC
TRBJ2-1 . . TRBV20-1 CSAGENNEQFF TGCAGTGCAGGAGAAAACAATGAGCAGTTCTTC
TRBJ2-5 once . TRBV12-3/TRBV12-4 CASSAQSGLHNEQYF TGTGCCAGCAGTGCCCAGAGCGGTTTACACAATGAGCAGTACTTC
TRBJ1-2 few . TRBV20-1 CSAPQPNNYGYTF TGCAGTGCCCCACAACCGAACAACTATGGCTACACCTTC
TRBJ2-1 few . TRBV5-6 CASSFLGVNEQFF TGTGCCAGCAGCTTTCTAGGGGTCAATGAGCAGTTCTTC
TRBJ2-5 . . TRBV4-1 CASSFEGLETQYF TGCGCCAGCAGCTTCGAGGGGCTGGAGACCCAGTACTTC
TRBJ2-3 . TRBD2 TRBV6-2/TRBV6-3 CASRTSGGPDTQYF TGTGCCAGCCGAACTAGCGGGGGGCCAGATACGCAGTATTTT
TRBJ1-4 . . TRBV7-9 CASSSTRGARGEKLFF TGTGCCAGCAGCTCCACGCGGGGGGCCCGGGGTGAAAAACTGTTTTTT
TRBJ2-1 . TRBD2 TRBV10-3 CAISEASSGKTYNEQFF TGTGCCATCAGTGAGGCGTCTAGCGGGAAAACATACAATGAGCAGTTCTTC
TRBJ2-7 many . TRBV15 CATSRDQFGEDYEQYF TGTGCCACCAGCAGAGATCAATTTGGGGAGGACTACGAGCAGTACTTC
TRBJ2-1 . TRBD2 TRBV12-3/TRBV12-4 CASKSSTGLEGLNEQFF TGTGCCAGCAAATCTTCTACGGGACTAGAGGGTTTGAATGAGCAGTTCTTC
TRBJ2-3 few . TRBV20-1 CSASEGFGTDTQYF TGCAGTGCTAGTGAGGGCTTTGGGACAGATACGCAGTATTTT
TRBJ1-2 . TRBD1 TRBV7-8 CASSLVGATGGRYGYTF TGTGCCAGCAGCTTAGTGGGGGCCACAGGGGGACGATATGGCTACACCTTC
TRBJ1-2 . . TRBV2 CASSEDQGIYYGYTF TGTGCCAGCAGTGAAGATCAGGGAATCTACTATGGCTACACCTTC
TRBJ2-5 few TRBD2 TRBV5-1 CASSLGLAGYQETQYF TGCGCCAGCAGCCTAGGACTAGCGGGGTACCAAGAGACCCAGTACTTC
TRBJ1-1 . . TRBV20-1 CSASTRWNTEAFF TGCAGTGCTAGCACAAGGTGGAACACTGAAGCTTTCTTT
TRBJ1-2 . . TRBV7-9 CASSDIGSFRGYGYTF TGTGCCAGCAGCGATATCGGGTCTTTCCGCGGCTATGGCTACACCTTC
TRBJ2-5 . TRBD2 TRBV2 CASSDASGGGLETQYF TGTGCCAGCAGTGATGCTAGCGGGGGTGGCTTGGAGACCCAGTACTTC
TRBJ2-1 . . TRBV14 CASSQGLGAPRRPYNEQFF TGTGCCAGCAGCCAGGGATTGGGGGCGCCTCGCCGACCCTACAATGAGCAGTTCTTC
TRBJ1-2 . TRBD1 TRBV5-6 CASSSTGQDGYGYTF TGTGCCAGCAGCTCAACCGGACAGGATGGATATGGCTACACCTTC
TRBJ2-3 . TRBD1 TRBV27 CASRESTGGHADTQYF TGTGCCAGCAGAGAGAGTACAGGGGGCCACGCAGATACGCAGTATTTT
TRBJ2-5 few TRBD2 TRBV5-5 CASSLGSGAQNEQYF TGTGCCAGCAGCCTGGGTAGCGGGGCCCAAAATGAGCAGTACTTC
TRBJ2-1 . . TRBV6-6 CASRLRYGNEQFF TGTGCCAGCAGGCTTCGATATGGTAATGAGCAGTTCTTC
TRBJ2-4 few . TRBV3-1 CASGTSLAKNIQYF TGCGCTTCCGGGACAAGTCTAGCCAAAAACATTCAGTACTTC
TRBJ1-1 . . TRBV4-2 CASSQPGGPSTFF TGTGCCAGCAGCCAACCCGGTGGACCGTCGACTTTCTTT
TRBJ2-1 . TRBD1 TRBV7-8 CASSLADRDEQFF TGTGCCAGCAGCTTAGCCGACAGGGATGAGCAGTTCTTC
TRBJ1-1 few . TRBV12-3/TRBV12-4 CASSRTGTEAFF TGTGCCAGCAGCCGGACCGGCACTGAAGCTTTCTTT
TRBJ1-1 . . TRBV7-9 CASSLGRLRTAEAFF TGTGCCAGCAGCTTAGGACGACTCAGGACAGCTGAAGCTTTCTTT